These 28 T cell receptor beta chains share one sample of origin, sequenced in a study of blood T cell repertoires in COVID-19. The data were produced by immunoSEQ multiplex PCR, yet TCRdb's version contains in-frame clones alone and is incomplete. This table has 85,000 or so clones, roughly 88% appearing once. The sample was peripheral blood. These receptors were collected from a man between 50 and 59 years old with active or convalescent COVID-19.

This rearrangement joins TRBV10-2 to TRBJ2-7, with 7 bases aligning to TRBD2. CDR3 length equals 16 residues. V was clipped by 0 bases and J by 0 bases; unmatched bases: 5. Per the germline V gene, CDR1 is WSHSY and CDR2 is SAAADI. CDR3 protein: CASSESGGRVSYEQYF. CDR3 sequence (DNA): TGCGCCAGCAGTGAGTCAGGAGGGAGGGTCTCCTACGAGCAGTACTTC.

This clone was seen once. Written as DNA, the CDR3 is TGTGCCAGCTCGGACTCAATCCAGGGGGAGACCCAGTACTTC. This sequence encodes CASSDSIQGETQYF. The chain is built from TRBV18 and TRBJ2-5, with D possibly TRBD1 on 6 matching bases. Trimming stripped 6 bases from V and 5 bases from J, with 16 bases between. Germline loops: CDR1 KGHSH, CDR2 LQKENI. The CDR3 runs to 14 residues.

This clone was counted a few times. The rearrangement links TRBV6-5 to TRBJ2-7; perhaps TRBD1 as D (7 bases). The length of the CDR3 is 16 residues. The germline V gene has CDR1 MNHEY and CDR2 SVGAGI. The V end lost 0 bases, the J end lost 1 base, and 13 bases lay between the germline ends. As DNA, the CDR3 is TGTGCCAGCAGTTACTCGGAGGGGGCCTTTTCCTACGAGCAGTACTTC. Encoded protein: CASSYSEGAFSYEQYF.

The genes are TRBV28 and TRBJ2-3, with 12 bases matching TRBD1. V lost 6 bases to trimming and J lost 2 bases; unmatched junction nucleotides: 12. In germline, CDR1 is MDHEN, CDR2 SYDVKM. The length of the CDR3 is 18 residues. The CDR3 DNA reads TGTGCCAGCAGCCCATACGGGACAGGGGGCTTCCACACAGATACGCAGTATTTT. Its protein is CASSPYGTGGFHTDTQYF.

V is TRBV7-9 and J is TRBJ1-6; possible D gene TRBD1, 6 bases. Germline values: CDR1 SEHNR, CDR2 FQNEAQ (reference sequence). The V and J ends lost 3 bases and 7 bases respectively, with 10 bases between them. The CDR3 extends over 14 amino acids. CDR3 in amino acids: CASSFNRENSPLHF. The CDR3 DNA sequence: TGTGCCAGCAGCTTCAACAGGGAGAATTCACCCCTCCACTTT.

This chain connects TRBV19 to TRBJ2-1; weak D call: TRBD2 (6 bases). Germline-derived CDR1 and CDR2 are LNHDA and SQIVND (reference sequence). Trimming took 3 bases from V and 2 from J, leaving 11 bases between them. This CDR3 contains 15 residues. DNA for the CDR3: TGTGCCAGTAGTATCCGGGGGTTACCCTACAATGAGCAGTTCTTC. As protein: CASSIRGLPYNEQFF.

This clone was observed a single time. The gene calls are TRBV4-3 and TRBJ2-7; TRBD2 might be the D (5 bases). V dropped 1 base and J dropped 4 bases, with 11 bases sitting between them. Germline V lookup: CDR1 LGHNA, CDR2 YSLEER. The CDR3 is 14 amino acids. The CDR3 coding sequence is TGCGCCAGCAGCCAAGGAGAGGGTCGGTACGAGCAGTACTTC. It is translated as CASSQGEGRYEQYF.

This chain uses TRBV7-6 with TRBJ1-6, with 11 bases aligning to TRBD1. The V segment lost 5 bases and the J segment 9 bases; nucleotides outside the gene matches: 21. Germline-derived CDR1 and CDR2 are SGHVS and FNYEAQ. There are 20 residues in the CDR3. CDR3 protein: CASSATRTGGYTPSASPLHF. The CDR3 coding sequence is TGTGCCAGCAGCGCGACAAGGACAGGGGGCTATACCCCTTCGGCTTCACCCCTCCACTTT.

The rearrangement links TRBV15 to TRBJ2-1, with TRBD2 as a possible D gene (5 bases). Germline V lookup: CDR1 LNHNV, CDR2 YYDKDF (reference sequence). This CDR3 comprises 17 residues. V lost 0 bases, J lost 7 bases, and 19 bases lay in between. The CDR3 reads CATSRDKGRVPRNEQFF. The CDR3 nucleotides are TGTGCCACCAGCAGAGATAAAGGGCGGGTCCCTCGGAATGAGCAGTTCTTC. Combining the CDR3 with reference TRBV15 and TRBJ2-1 gives the whole variable domain DAMVIQNPRYQVTQFGKPVTLSCSQTLNHNVMYWYQQKSSQAPKLLFHYYDKDFNNEADTPDNFQSRRPNTSFCFLDIRSPGLGDTAMYLCATSRDKGRVPRNEQFFGPGTRLTVL.

The chain is built from TRBV6-2 or TRBV6-3 and TRBJ2-5; 9 bases are a match to TRBD2. The V segment lost 2 bases and the J segment 4 bases; nucleotides outside the gene matches: 5. The CDR3 covers 15 residues. Germline V CDR1 and CDR2: MNHEY, SVGEGT. The CDR3 region has the DNA TGTGCCAGCAGTTACGTGGGACTAGCCGGAGAGACCCAGTACTTC. Its translation: CASSYVGLAGETQYF.

The chain carries TRBV7-7 and TRBJ2-1; 11 nucleotides align to TRBD1. Germline V gene lookup returns CDR1 SSHAT and CDR2 FNYEAQ (reference sequence). CDR3 size: 15 residues. V trimming: 5 bases; J trimming: 11 bases; junction bases outside the gene matches: 11. This CDR3 is CASSPRTGGVGKQFF. CDR3 in DNA: TGTGCCAGCAGCCCCCGGACAGGGGGCGTCGGAAAGCAGTTCTTC.

This clone was seen just once. J is TRBJ2-1 and V is TRBV6-5, with 7 bases matching TRBD1. This CDR3 is built from 14 residues. V lost 6 bases to trimming and J lost 8 bases; unmatched junction nucleotides: 10. Germline CDR1 is MNHEY and CDR2 is SVGAGI. The CDR3 nucleotides are TGTGCCAGCAGCCGATCCAACAGGGGTGATGAGCAGTTCTTC. This codes for CASSRSNRGDEQFF.

This clone is a singleton in its sample. The chain carries TRBV5-8 and TRBJ1-2; tentatively, D is TRBD1 (5 bases). This CDR3 contains 13 residues. The germline gives CDR1 SGHTS, CDR2 YDEGEE. V was trimmed by 2 bases and J by 4 bases, leaving 9 bases between them. CDR3 in DNA: TGTGCCAGCAGCTTTCGGGGGTCCTATGGCTACACCTTC. Amino acids: CASSFRGSYGYTF.

The V gene is TRBV5-1, the J gene TRBJ1-1; D perhaps matches TRBD1 (6 bases). The CDR3 is made up of 15 amino acids. CDR1 and CDR2 from the germline V gene are SGHRS and YFSETQ. With 0 bases removed from V and 4 bases from J, the gap between germline ends came to 13 bases. CDR3 coding DNA: TGCGCCAGCAGCTTGGTGTCAGGGGCGGGCACTGAAGCTTTCTTT. Protein sequence: CASSLVSGAGTEAFF.

The V gene is TRBV5-1, the J gene TRBJ2-5, with TRBD1 matching over 9 bases. V gave up 3 bases and J gave up 2 bases; unmatched junction bases: 8. Germline CDR1 and CDR2: SGHRS and YFSETQ. The CDR3 has 16 residues. Here the CDR3 reads CASSYDGTGRQETQYF. CDR3 coding DNA: TGCGCCAGCAGCTACGACGGGACAGGGCGGCAAGAGACCCAGTACTTC.

The chain has TRBV6-4 and TRBJ2-6; the D gene is possibly TRBD1 (6 bases). Trimming cost V 9 bases and J 0 bases, with 21 bases left between them. The CDR3 runs 18 residues. Germline CDR1 MRHNA, CDR2 SNTAGT. The DNA of the CDR3 is TGTGCCAGGCGAGGACAGATCCTAACCGCCTCTGGGGCCAACGTCCTGACTTTC. Translating it yields CARRGQILTASGANVLTF.

The chain is built from TRBV5-1 and TRBJ2-5; possibly TRBD1 for D (5 bases). The V gene lost 4 bases and the J gene lost 2 bases, with 24 bases spanning the gap. The CDR3 spans 18 residues. Germline CDR1 is SGHRS and CDR2 is YFSETQ. CDR3 loop: CASSPGAHRSPIQETQYF. Written as DNA, the CDR3 is TGCGCCAGCAGCCCTGGGGCCCACCGTAGCCCTATTCAAGAGACCCAGTACTTC.

The chain recombines TRBV4-3 with TRBJ2-1; D perhaps matches TRBD1 (5 bases). This CDR3 region has 14 residues. V lost 3 bases, J lost 2 bases, and 8 bases lay in between. The germline CDR1 and CDR2 sequences are LGHNA and YSLEER. CDR3 sequence (DNA): TGCGCCAGCAGCCAGACAGAGACCTACAATGAGCAGTTCTTC. It codes for CASSQTETYNEQFF.

This rearrangement joins TRBV5-4 to TRBJ1-4, with 10 bases identical to TRBD1. V dropped 4 bases and J dropped 6; count of bases not matched to a gene: 3. The CDR3 consists of 14 residues. CDR1 is SGHNT and CDR2 is YYREEE in the germline V gene (reference sequence). The CDR3 spells CASSATGGDEKLFF. The CDR3 DNA is TGTGCCAGCAGCGCGACAGGGGGCGATGAAAAACTGTTTTTT.

J is TRBJ2-5 and V is TRBV18; D gene ambiguous. The CDR3 is made up of 12 amino acids. Germline CDR1 reads KGHSH; CDR2 reads LQKENI. Between the trimmed V and J ends, which lost 3 bases and 4 bases, there was a span of 6 bases. The CDR3 here is CASSPNGETQYF. The CDR3 DNA reads as TGTGCCAGCTCACCTAACGGAGAGACCCAGTACTTC.

The chain recombines TRBV6-5 with TRBJ2-5, with 8 nucleotides matching TRBD2. Germline V gene sequence: CDR1 MNHEY, CDR2 SVGAGI. The ends lost 7 bases at V and 4 bases at J; junction bases unmatched: 11. CDR3 length equals 15 residues. Here the CDR3 DNA reads TGTGCCAGCACCCAAGGTGGCGGGAGGCCAGAGACCCAGTACTTC. Protein: CASTQGGGRPETQYF.

The chain joins TRBV12-3 or TRBV12-4 to TRBJ1-1; no firm D call. Deletions cut 3 bases from V and 2 bases from J, with 7 bases between. This CDR3 has 13 amino acids. The CDR3 DNA reads as TGTGCCAGCAGTTTGGCGGGAAACACTGAAGCTTTCTTT. Protein: CASSLAGNTEAFF.

This clone was found once. The chain uses TRBV27 and TRBJ2-5; D gene unclear. Germline V gene sequence: CDR1 MNHEY, CDR2 SMNVEV (reference sequence). The germline V and J ends were trimmed by 4 bases and 2 bases, with 8 bases remaining between them. This CDR3 comprises 13 residues. CDR3: CASSSVGQETQYF. The CDR3 DNA reads as TGTGCCAGCAGTTCAGTCGGGCAAGAGACCCAGTACTTC.

This clone was observed a single time. The rearrangement uses TRBV29-1 and TRBJ2-5; 8 bases are a match to TRBD1. With 7 bases clipped from V and 4 bases from J, the junction kept 5 bases outside the gene matches. The CDR3 totals 12 residues. CDR1 SQVTM and CDR2 ANQGSEA come from the germline V gene. CDR3 in amino acids: CSGQGMGETQYF. The CDR3 nucleotides are TGCAGCGGACAGGGGATGGGAGAGACCCAGTACTTC.

In this sample, this clone turned up once. The chain couples TRBV6-5 to TRBJ2-2, with D possibly being TRBD2 (6 bases). Germline V lookup: CDR1 MNHEY, CDR2 SVGAGI. Trimming removed 4 bases from V and 2 bases from J, with 14 bases in between. The CDR3 covers 16 residues. The CDR3 here is CASSSPGLTNTGELFF. CDR3 nucleotide sequence: TGTGCCAGCAGTTCACCGGGACTTACCAACACCGGGGAGCTGTTTTTT.

The chain is built from TRBV3-1 (or the pseudogene TRBV3-2) and TRBJ1-2; D remains ambiguous. The CDR3 consists of 13 residues. V lost 3 bases, J lost 4 bases, and 9 bases lay in between. CDR1 is LGHDT and CDR2 is YNNKEL in the germline V gene (reference sequence). CDR3 DNA: TGTGCCAGCAGCCAGCGGCGGTTCTATGGCTACACCTTC. Translated: CASSQRRFYGYTF.

The V call is TRBV5-1, the J call TRBJ1-2, with 7 bases matching TRBD1. The germline V gene encodes CDR1 SGHRS and CDR2 YFSETQ. Trimming removed 4 bases from V and 8 bases from J; junction bases left unmatched: 14. This CDR3 is built from 15 residues. CDR3 residues: CASSTSQGSLSGYTF. The CDR3 DNA reads TGCGCCAGCAGCACTTCACAGGGGTCTTTAAGCGGCTACACCTTC.

For this clone: One end of the junction fails to match germline, which may point to a read error. V and J are TRBV2 and TRBJ1-5, with D perhaps TRBD1 (6 bases). CDR3 length: 13 amino acids. Germline lookup yields CDR1 SNHLY and CDR2 FYNNEI. As DNA, the CDR3 is TGTGCCAGCAGTGAAGCAGAAGGGACAATGAGGGATTTT. It specifies CASSEAEGTMRDF.